Given below is one T cell receptor (beta chain) in context. What it binds is unknown. This CDR3 spans 15 amino acids. CDR1 is SGHDN, CDR2 FVKESK, per germline. Trimming removed 5 bases from V and 2 bases from J, with 15 bases in between. The data were obtained in a study of tumor and adjacent non-tumor tissue in lung cancer. Whole-study context: The patients, 10 or so men and a handful of women, were about 30 to 85 with stage I to III disease.

RNA was extracted from bulk tissue without any cell sorting. Donors were chemotherapy-naive, newly diagnosed lung cancer surgical patients in China, August–late 2014. Study-wide results and caveats: Compared with tumor, normal lung showed significantly lower TCR diversity.

A modified ARM-PCR protocol with three rounds of nested PCR amplified TCRbeta. TCRdb passed the multiplex PCR reads through MiXCR, listing each CDR3 protein once. The sample yields 65,000 to 70,000 distinct CDR3 sequences, approximately 63% seen once. Sequenced sample: lung tumor tissue. The gene calls are TRBV14 and TRBJ1-1; D is uncertain. This TCR was sampled from a man aged 50 to 59 with non-small cell lung cancer. CDR3 sequence: CASSKRPCINTEAFF. The CDR3, as DNA: TGTGCCAGCAGCAAAAGGCCCTGCATAAACACTGAAGCTTTCTTT.